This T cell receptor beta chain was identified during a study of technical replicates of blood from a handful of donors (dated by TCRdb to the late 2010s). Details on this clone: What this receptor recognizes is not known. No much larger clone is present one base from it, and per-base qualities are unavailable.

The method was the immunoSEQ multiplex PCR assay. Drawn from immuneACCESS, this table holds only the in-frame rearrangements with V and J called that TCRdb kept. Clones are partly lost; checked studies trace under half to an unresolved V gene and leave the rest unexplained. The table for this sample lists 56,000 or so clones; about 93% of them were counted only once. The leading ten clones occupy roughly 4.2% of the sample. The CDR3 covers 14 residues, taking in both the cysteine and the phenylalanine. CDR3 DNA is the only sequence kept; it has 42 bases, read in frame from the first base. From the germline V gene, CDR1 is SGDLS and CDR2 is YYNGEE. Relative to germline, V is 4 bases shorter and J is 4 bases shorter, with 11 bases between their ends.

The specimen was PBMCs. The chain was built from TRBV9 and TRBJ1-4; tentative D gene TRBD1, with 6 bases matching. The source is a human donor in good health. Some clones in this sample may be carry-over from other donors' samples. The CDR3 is CASSPGQHNEKLFF. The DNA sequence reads TGTGCCAGCAGCCCAGGACAGCATAATGAAAAACTGTTTTTT.